Below, 23 T cell receptor beta chains from the same sample are listed, as sequenced in a study of blood T cell repertoires in COVID-19. Using immunoSEQ multiplex PCR, the repertoire was profiled, and TCRdb retains in-frame clones only, with some absent. The repertoire consists of 350,000 to 400,000 clones, with 90% occurring once and the leading ten covering about 7%. The material sequenced was peripheral blood. These receptors were obtained from a man younger than 30 with active or convalescent COVID-19.

V and J are TRBV28 and TRBJ2-7, with TRBD2 as a possible D gene (5 bases). Germline CDR1 is MDHEN and CDR2 is SYDVKM. The CDR3 extends over 13 amino acids. The V end lost 4 bases, the J end lost 12 bases, and 19 bases lay between the germline ends. The chain's CDR3 is CASSSPSEGGGYF. The CDR3 DNA follows: TGTGCCAGCAGTTCCCCGAGCGAGGGCGGTGGGTACTTC. Looking up the rest from reference TRBV28 and TRBJ2-7 gives the full variable domain: DVKVTQSSRYLVKRTGEKVFLECVQDMDHENMFWYRQDPGLGLRLIYFSYDVKMKEKGDIPEGYSVSREKKERFSLILESASTNQTSMYLCASSSPSEGGGYFGPGTRLTVT.

The chain carries TRBV7-2 and TRBJ1-6; D unresolved. This CDR3 comprises 16 residues. Germline loops: CDR1 SGHTA, CDR2 FQGNSA. Trimming took 2 bases from V and 4 from J, leaving 12 bases between them. CDR3 nucleotide sequence: TGTGCCAGCAGCTTAACCACAGTTCGGTATAATTCACCCCTCCACTTT. Encoded protein: CASSLTTVRYNSPLHF.

V gene TRBV19 combines with J gene TRBJ2-5; TRBD1 might be the D (6 bases). The CDR3 is 13 residues long. CDR1 and CDR2 (germline): LNHDA, SQIVND (reference sequence). V gave up 8 bases and J gave up 5 bases, with 15 bases separating them. In DNA, the CDR3 is TGTGCCAGTCGAACAGGGTTGGCGGAGACCCAGTACTTC. This encodes CASRTGLAETQYF.

This clone was counted once. The chain employs TRBV5-6 and TRBJ1-2; 10 nucleotides agree with TRBD1. V lost 4 bases, J lost 5 bases, and 5 bases stayed unmatched. This CDR3 comprises 14 residues. Germline-derived CDR1 and CDR2 are SGHDT and YYEEEE. CDR3 region: CASSTGQGVYGYTF. The CDR3 DNA follows: TGTGCCAGCAGCACCGGACAGGGGGTTTATGGCTACACCTTC.

This chain joins TRBV6-5 and TRBJ2-7; 8 bases fit TRBD2. Germline CDR1 reads MNHEY; CDR2 reads SVGAGI. V lost 11 bases, J lost 2 bases, and 8 bases stayed unmatched. This CDR3 is 13 amino acids long. CDR3 DNA: TGTGCCGCCGCAGCGGGAGATGCCTACGAGCAGTACTTC. It encodes CAAAAGDAYEQYF.

This sequence joins TRBV6-2 or TRBV6-3 and TRBJ2-7, with a tentative D call TRBD1 (6 bases). With 6 bases removed from V and 3 bases from J, the gap between germline ends came to 15 bases. Looked up from germline, CDR1 is MNHEY and CDR2 is SVGEGT. The CDR3 extends over 14 amino acids. The CDR3: CASSHRWGLYEQYF. The CDR3 DNA reads as TGTGCCAGCAGCCACAGATGGGGGCTCTACGAGCAGTACTTC.

This rearrangement joins TRBV7-6 to TRBJ2-1, with 11 bases identical to TRBD2. Germline-derived CDR1 and CDR2 are SGHVS and FNYEAQ. The CDR3 extends over 17 amino acids. The J segment lost 3 bases and the V segment lost 1 base, leaving 5 bases of the junction unmatched. CDR3 in amino acids: CASSLGGTSGYYNEQFF. Written as DNA, the CDR3 is TGTGCCAGCAGCTTAGGCGGGACTAGCGGCTACTACAATGAGCAGTTCTTC.

Here the CDR3 reads CASSVGTTWGEQYF. The CDR3 DNA follows: TGTGCCAGCAGCGTCGGGACAACCTGGGGCGAGCAGTACTTC. V gene TRBV9 combines with J gene TRBJ2-7; a possible D gene is TRBD1 (6 bases). The V gene's germline CDR1 is SGDLS and CDR2 YYNGEE. V was shortened by 2 bases and J by 6 bases, with 15 bases between the two germline ends. The CDR3 has 14 amino acids.

The V call is TRBV7-2, the J call TRBJ2-1; TRBD1 matches at 7 bases. J lost 4 bases, V lost 5 bases, and 8 bases had no gene match. Looked up from germline, CDR1 is SGHTA and CDR2 is FQGNSA. The CDR3 contains 15 residues. The DNA of the CDR3 is TGTGCCAGCAGCCCCCGGGACAGCCCATACAATGAGCAGTTCTTC. Translation gives CASSPRDSPYNEQFF.

J is TRBJ1-2 and V is TRBV6-2 or TRBV6-3; D is possibly TRBD1 (5 bases). V was cut by 0 bases and J by 0 bases, with 26 bases left in between. The CDR3 is 21 amino acids. Germline loops: CDR1 MNHEY, CDR2 SVGEGT. For the CDR3, the DNA is TGTGCCAGCAGTTACTCGGTGGACCCCAGGGTCGGTCGAGCCACTAACTATGGCTACACCTTC. Protein: CASSYSVDPRVGRATNYGYTF.

The chain couples TRBV18 to TRBJ2-5; D is unclear. Trimming shortened V by 2 bases and J by 4 bases, and 5 bases separated the two germline ends. The CDR3 contains 12 residues. CDR1 KGHSH and CDR2 LQKENI come from the germline V gene. CDR3: CASSPSRETQYF. CDR3 DNA: TGTGCCAGCTCACCATCTCGAGAGACCCAGTACTTC.

This clone was seen only once. The CDR3 protein is CASSSGQRTANEKLFF. In nucleotides, the CDR3 is TGTGCCAGCAGCTCGGGACAGAGAACGGCTAATGAAAAACTGTTTTTT. The chain is built from TRBV7-9 and TRBJ1-4, with 7 bases identical to TRBD1. V was pared by 4 bases and J by 3 bases, with 8 bases of the junction left unmatched. The CDR3 runs to 16 residues. Germline lookup yields CDR1 SEHNR and CDR2 FQNEAQ (reference sequence).

This clone was recorded a few times. The chain joins TRBV6-6 to TRBJ1-5, with a tentative D call TRBD1 (5 bases). The V gene's germline CDR1 is MNHNY and CDR2 SVGAGI (reference sequence). This CDR3 contains 15 residues. V gave up 7 bases and J gave up 1 base, with 14 bases separating them. Here the CDR3 DNA reads TGTGCCAGCACTTTGGGGCCGCCAAGCAATCAGCCCCAGCATTTT. Protein: CASTLGPPSNQPQHF.

This rearrangement joins TRBV7-3 to TRBJ1-2; 7 bases fit TRBD1. Trimming removed 2 bases from V and 3 bases from J; junction bases left unmatched: 9. Germline V CDR1 and CDR2: SGHTA, FQGTGA. This CDR3 has 16 amino acids. The CDR3 region has the DNA TGTGCCAGCAGCTTAGTACCGGGACAGTTGGACTATGGCTACACCTTC. Translated, it gives CASSLVPGQLDYGYTF.

J is TRBJ2-2 and V is TRBV11-3; 7 bases fit TRBD1. V dropped 5 bases and J dropped 1; count of bases not matched to a gene: 7. This CDR3 contains 16 residues. Per germline, CDR1 SGHNT and CDR2 YENEEA. Written as DNA, the CDR3 is TGTGCCAGCAGCGCAACAGGGGCAAAGAACACCGGGGAGCTGTTTTTT. It translates to CASSATGAKNTGELFF.

The chain uses TRBV6-6 and TRBJ1-5, with D hard to call. The CDR3 length is 14 residues. Germline values: CDR1 MNHNY, CDR2 SVGAGI (reference sequence). Trimming stripped 7 bases from V and 3 bases from J, with 13 bases between. CDR3 in DNA: TGTGCCAGCACTAGAGGGAGCAACAATCAGCCCCAGCATTTT. Protein: CASTRGSNNQPQHF.

This chain joins TRBV10-3 and TRBJ2-1; 7 bases are a match to TRBD2. V shed 5 bases, J shed 7 bases, and the junction held 11 bases outside the gene matches. The CDR3 spans 15 residues. Germline V gene lookup returns CDR1 ENHRY and CDR2 SYGVKD. The CDR3: CAISPKGQAGNEQFF. In DNA, the CDR3 is TGTGCCATCAGTCCTAAGGGTCAAGCGGGAAATGAGCAGTTCTTC.

V gene TRBV7-6 combines with J gene TRBJ2-2; D uncertain. Germline CDR1 and CDR2: SGHVS and FNYEAQ. Trimming shortened V by 1 base and J by 6 bases, and 9 bases separated the two germline ends. This CDR3 comprises 14 residues. The CDR3 region has the DNA TGTGCCAGCAGCTTAGATCTTTCTTCCGGGGAGCTGTTTTTT. Amino acids: CASSLDLSSGELFF. Complete variable domain (other parts from reference TRBV7-6 and TRBJ2-2): GAGVSQSPRYKVTKRGQDVALRCDPISGHVSLYWYRQALGQGPEFLTYFNYEAQQDKSGLPNDRFSAERPEGSISTLTIQRTEQRDSAMYRCASSLDLSSGELFFGEGSRLTVL.

V gene TRBV28 combines with J gene TRBJ1-3; D not resolved. From germline, CDR1 is MDHEN and CDR2 SYDVKM. The V gene lost 3 bases and the J gene lost 4 bases, with 13 bases spanning the gap. The CDR3 extends over 15 amino acids. The CDR3 loop is CASSLKGVRGNTIYF. The CDR3 DNA follows: TGTGCCAGCAGTTTGAAGGGAGTGAGGGGAAACACCATATATTTT. Variable domain in full (rest from reference TRBV28 and TRBJ1-3): DVKVTQSSRYLVKRTGEKVFLECVQDMDHENMFWYRQDPGLGLRLIYFSYDVKMKEKGDIPEGYSVSREKKERFSLILESASTNQTSMYLCASSLKGVRGNTIYFGEGSWLTVV.

V usage is TRBV11-2 and J usage is TRBJ1-6; D perhaps matches TRBD1 (5 bases). The CDR3 is made up of 13 amino acids. Trimming removed 6 bases from V and 9 bases from J, with 12 bases in between. The germline CDR1 and CDR2 sequences are SGHAT and FQNNGV. CDR3 sequence: CASRGLLGSPLHF. CDR3 DNA: TGTGCCAGCAGGGGACTATTGGGTTCACCCCTCCACTTT.

This rearrangement joins TRBV6-5 to TRBJ1-2, with 8 bases that match TRBD1. CDR1 MNHEY and CDR2 SVGAGI come from the germline V gene. The CDR3 has 15 residues. The trim removed 6 bases at V and 4 bases at J, leaving 10 bases unmatched. In DNA form, the CDR3 reads TGTGCCAGCAGGGGGACAGGCTGGGGGATCTATGGCTACACCTTC. This translates into CASRGTGWGIYGYTF.

The genes are TRBV18 and TRBJ1-5; maybe TRBD1 (5 bases). The CDR3 runs to 13 residues. CDR1 KGHSH and CDR2 LQKENI come from the germline V gene. Trimming took off 6 bases at V and 3 bases at J, with 9 bases between the two ends. In DNA, the CDR3 is TGTGCCAGCTCTAGACAGACCAATCAGCCCCAGCATTTT. Translated, it gives CASSRQTNQPQHF.

The chain couples TRBV7-9 to TRBJ2-7; 8 bases map to TRBD1. Germline lookup yields CDR1 SEHNR and CDR2 FQNEAQ (reference sequence). With 5 bases clipped from V and 5 bases from J, the junction kept 5 bases outside the gene matches. The CDR3 consists of 13 residues. The CDR3 spells CASSLTTGDEQYF. The CDR3 DNA sequence: TGTGCCAGCAGCCTAACGACAGGGGACGAGCAGTACTTC. Variable domain in full (rest from reference TRBV7-9 and TRBJ2-7): DTGVSQNPRHKITKRGQNVTFRCDPISEHNRLYWYRQTLGQGPEFLTYFQNEAQLEKSRLLSDRFSAERPKGSFSTLEIQRTEQGDSAMYLCASSLTTGDEQYFGPGTRLTVT.